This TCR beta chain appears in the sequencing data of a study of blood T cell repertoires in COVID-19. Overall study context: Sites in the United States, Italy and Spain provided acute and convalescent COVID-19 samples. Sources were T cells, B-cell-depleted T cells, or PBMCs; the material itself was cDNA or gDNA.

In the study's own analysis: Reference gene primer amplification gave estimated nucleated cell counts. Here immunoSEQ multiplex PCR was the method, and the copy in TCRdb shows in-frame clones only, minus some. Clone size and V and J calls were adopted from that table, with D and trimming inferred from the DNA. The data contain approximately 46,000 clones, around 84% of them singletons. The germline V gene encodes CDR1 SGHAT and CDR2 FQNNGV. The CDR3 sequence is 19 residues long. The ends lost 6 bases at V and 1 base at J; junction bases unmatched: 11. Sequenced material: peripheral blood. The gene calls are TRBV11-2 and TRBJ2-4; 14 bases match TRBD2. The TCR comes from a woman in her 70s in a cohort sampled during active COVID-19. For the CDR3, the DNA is TGTGCCAGCAGTCTTGGACTAGCGGGAGGCCCCGAGGCCAAAAACATTCAGTACTTC. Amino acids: CASSLGLAGGPEAKNIQYF.